At least ten counts were recorded for the clone carrying this T cell receptor beta chain. Its antigen is not known. These data come from a study of T cells after yellow fever vaccination. The study made its TCR cDNA through 5'RACE template switching. That step introduced a universal primer site along with UMIs. From the 5' RACE reads, TCRdb called clonotypes with MiXCR, one entry per CDR3 protein. The table shows almost 600,000 distinct CDR3 sequences, with roughly 14% occurring only once. V lost 1 base, J lost 0 bases, and 11 bases lay in between. There are 16 residues in the CDR3. Germline V lookup: CDR1 SGHTA, CDR2 FQGNSA. Study-level points and caveats: Shared CD4/CD8 clonotypes were a small share, likely from convergent recombination. Most clones from primary vaccination resurfaced after the booster (roughly 96% CD4, 88% CD8).

This sequence was found in a man between 25 and 39 years old who received the YFV17D yellow fever vaccine. This sample comprised PBMCs, obtained on the day of the yellow fever booster vaccination. V is TRBV7-2 and J is TRBJ2-3; possibly TRBD2 for D (5 bases). The CDR3 protein is CASSLGGGLSTDTQYF. The DNA of the CDR3 is TGTGCCAGCAGCTTAGGCGGAGGACTTAGCACAGATACGCAGTATTTT.